The 30 T cell receptor beta chains reported below all come from one sample, sequenced in a study of CD8 T cells in ankylosing spondylitis. Study outcomes and limitations: What seemed typical of ankylosing spondylitis blood was a TCR beta motif built from roughly eight highly homologous variants.

These receptors have no known antigen. TCRdb re-derived calls from the 5' RACE reads in MiXCR, one entry per CDR3 protein. The data contain roughly 440,000 distinct CDR3 sequences, 17% of them seen just once; the ten biggest clones take up around 0.92%. Sequences were obtained from blood, either unsorted or a sorted T cell fraction (not recorded which). These receptors originate from a male donor with ankylosing spondylitis.

This clonotype turned up a few times. CDR3 sequence reads: CSASRRGDTGELFF. The CDR3 DNA reads TGCAGTGCTAGTAGGCGGGGCGACACCGGGGAGCTGTTTTTT. The chain combines TRBV20-1 with TRBJ2-2; D perhaps matches TRBD2 (6 bases). Germline lookup yields CDR1 DFQATT and CDR2 SNEGSKA (reference sequence). Trimming pared 3 bases from V and 3 bases from J, leaving 11 bases between. CDR3 length: 14 residues.

In its sample, this clonotype was seen a few times. The genes are TRBV12-3 or TRBV12-4 and TRBJ1-2; 9 nucleotides align to TRBD1. CDR3 size: 14 residues. The ends lost 5 bases at V and 8 bases at J; junction bases unmatched: 9. CDR3 DNA: TGTGCCAGCAGTCCCCCTGGGACAGGGAGGGGCTACACCTTC. Its translation is CASSPPGTGRGYTF.

J is TRBJ2-5 and V is TRBV12-3 or TRBV12-4; no clear D. V gave up 0 bases and J gave up 5 bases, with 13 bases separating them. The CDR3 runs 15 residues. The CDR3 nucleotides read TGTGCCAGCAGTTTAGCGCTAAGAGTATATGAGACCCAGTACTTC. It is translated as CASSLALRVYETQYF.

This clonotype was observed a handful of times. In nucleotides, the CDR3 is TGTGCCAGCACCAAGACAGGACTGACTAACTATGGCTACACCTTC. This translates into CASTKTGLTNYGYTF. The V call is TRBV6-2 or TRBV6-3, the J call TRBJ1-2; TRBD1 might be the D (6 bases). The CDR3 length is 15 residues. Germline CDR1 reads MNHEY; CDR2 reads SVGEGT. The ends were cut back, 7 bases at V and 0 bases at J, with 15 bases in the middle.

V is TRBV24-1 and J is TRBJ2-1; 11 bases are a match to TRBD1. Germline V gene lookup returns CDR1 KGHDR and CDR2 SFDVKD. This CDR3 region has 16 residues. The V and J ends lost 4 bases and 3 bases, in that order; junction bases with no gene match: 4. CDR3 in amino acids: CATSDTGQGGYNEQFF. CDR3 nucleotide sequence: TGTGCCACCAGTGACACGGGACAGGGGGGCTACAATGAGCAGTTCTTC.

The genes are TRBV6-6 and TRBJ2-7; the match to TRBD2 covers 8 bases. The V gene's germline CDR1 is MNHNY and CDR2 SVGAGI (reference sequence). This CDR3 contains 13 residues. V shed 8 bases and J 2 bases; nucleotides not matched to a gene: 5. The CDR3 sequence: CASAYGGAYEQYF. The CDR3 DNA is TGTGCCAGCGCTTACGGGGGGGCCTACGAGCAGTACTTC.

This chain links TRBV2 with TRBJ2-3; TRBD2 aligns across 8 bases. CDR1 SNHLY and CDR2 FYNNEI come from the germline V gene. This CDR3 is 16 amino acids long. J was trimmed by 0 bases and V by 4 bases; bases with no gene match: 6. The CDR3 bases are TGTGCCAGCAGTGCAAGCGGGGGCCATAGCACAGATACGCAGTATTTT. It encodes CASSASGGHSTDTQYF.

In its sample, this clonotype was seen a few times. This chain joins TRBV5-1 and TRBJ1-4; the D is unclear. CDR1 is SGHRS, CDR2 YFSETQ, per germline. The CDR3 sequence is 13 residues long. V was pared by 0 bases and J by 11 bases, with 11 bases between. DNA of the CDR3: TGCGCCAGCAGCTTGGGGGTAGAGTCGAAACTGTTTTTT. Translation gives CASSLGVESKLFF.

This clonotype turned up a few times. V is TRBV24-1 and J is TRBJ2-2; no clear D. Germline V lookup: CDR1 KGHDR, CDR2 SFDVKD. This CDR3 contains 13 residues. With 6 bases removed from V and 1 base from J, the gap between germline ends came to 5 bases. The CDR3 coding sequence is TGTGCCACCAGTAGGAGGAACACCGGGGAGCTGTTTTTT. Protein: CATSRRNTGELFF.

This clonotype has ten or more counts. The CDR3 DNA reads as TGTGCCAGCAGTCCGGGACAGGGCATCGGGGAGCTGTTTTTT. Translated: CASSPGQGIGELFF. V usage is TRBV12-3 or TRBV12-4 and J usage is TRBJ2-2; 9 nucleotides align to TRBD1. This CDR3 is built from 14 residues. J was trimmed by 7 bases and V by 5 bases; bases with no gene match: 5.

In its sample, this clonotype was seen a few times. The gene calls are TRBV12-3 or TRBV12-4 and TRBJ2-7; tentative D call: TRBD2 (6 bases). Between the trimmed V and J ends, which lost 5 bases and 6 bases, there was a span of 17 bases. This CDR3 is built from 14 residues. The CDR3 coding sequence is TGTGCCAGCAGTCACCGGGACCGGAGGGGCGAGCAGTACTTC. Its protein is CASSHRDRRGEQYF.

This clonotype has only a few counts. V and J are TRBV29-1 and TRBJ2-1, with D unclear. The CDR3 covers 15 residues. Germline CDR1 SQVTM, CDR2 ANQGSEA. The ends were cut back, 6 bases at V and 0 bases at J, with 15 bases in the middle. The CDR3 bases are TGCAGCGTCGCTCCCGTCCCGAGCTCCTACAATGAGCAGTTCTTC. Translated: CSVAPVPSSYNEQFF.

This clonotype was seen only a few times. This chain connects TRBV25-1 to TRBJ1-2; TRBD1 agrees at 7 bases. The CDR3 totals 13 residues. CDR1 and CDR2 from the germline V gene are MGHDK and SYGVNS. Trimming at V came to 4 bases and at J to 5 bases, leaving 4 bases not matched to a gene. This CDR3 is CASSAGQIYGYTF. In DNA form, the CDR3 reads TGTGCCAGCAGTGCGGGACAGATATATGGCTACACCTTC.

This clonotype occurred a few times. The chain uses TRBV13 and TRBJ2-3, with a possible D match to TRBD2 (6 bases). CDR3 length: 13 residues. CDR1 is PRHDT, CDR2 FYEKMQ, per germline (reference sequence). V was cut by 5 bases and J by 6 bases, with 12 bases left in between. The CDR3 nucleotides read TGTGCCAGCAGCGCAAACCGGGGGGATACGCAGTATTTT. Translating gives CASSANRGDTQYF. Together with reference TRBV13 and TRBJ2-3, the CDR3 gives the full variable domain: AAGVIQSPRHLIKEKRETATLKCYPIPRHDTVYWYQQGPGQDPQFLISFYEKMQSDKGSIPDRFSAQQFSDYHSELNMSSLELGDSALYFCASSANRGDTQYFGPGTRLTVL.

This clonotype has just one count. The J gene is TRBJ2-5, the V gene TRBV30; TRBD1 or TRBD2 may be the D gene (6 bases each). V was cut by 3 bases and J by 5 bases, with 19 bases left in between. The CDR3 covers 15 residues. Per the germline V gene, CDR1 is GTSNPN and CDR2 is SVGIG (reference sequence). DNA of the CDR3: TGTGCCTGGAGCCCCCCCCGGGGGCTGGTTGAGACCCAGTACTTC. It is translated as CAWSPPRGLVETQYF.

This clonotype was detected only a few times. The rearrangement uses TRBV15 and TRBJ2-1; 7 bases are shared with TRBD1. J was trimmed by 4 bases and V by 1 base; bases with no gene match: 10. CDR1 and CDR2 from the germline V gene are LNHNV and YYDKDF (reference sequence). The CDR3 totals 17 residues. DNA for the CDR3: TGTGCCACCAGCAGAGTCGGTTTAGGGGGCATATACAATGAGCAGTTCTTC. Translated, it gives CATSRVGLGGIYNEQFF.

The chain joins TRBV20-1 to TRBJ2-3; 11 bases line up with TRBD2. The V segment lost 4 bases and the J segment 5 bases; nucleotides outside the gene matches: 8. The CDR3 totals 15 residues. CDR1 is DFQATT and CDR2 is SNEGSKA in the germline V gene (reference sequence). CDR3 bases: TGCAGTGCTATGACTAGCGGGGCTAAAGAAGATACGCAGTATTTT. This codes for CSAMTSGAKEDTQYF.

This clonotype was observed many times. The V and J genes are TRBV29-1 and TRBJ2-3; no firm D call. The V and J ends lost 3 bases and 6 bases respectively, with 7 bases between them. The CDR3 loop spans 11 amino acids. CDR1 SQVTM and CDR2 ANQGSEA come from the germline V gene. The CDR3 nucleotides read TGCAGCGTTGAGACGAAGGATACGCAGTATTTT. Its protein is CSVETKDTQYF.

Only a few counts were recorded for this clonotype. The chain uses TRBV20-1 and TRBJ2-1; D is unresolved. The CDR3 is 14 amino acids. The ends were cut back, 3 bases at V and 5 bases at J, with 14 bases in the middle. Looked up from germline, CDR1 is DFQATT and CDR2 is SNEGSKA (reference sequence). CDR3 sequence: CSARVGNRHNEQFF. CDR3 bases: TGCAGTGCTAGGGTGGGCAATCGTCACAATGAGCAGTTCTTC.

The V call is TRBV6-1, the J call TRBJ2-6, with D hard to call. The V and J ends lost 7 bases and 9 bases respectively, with 13 bases between them. The CDR3 is 13 amino acids. Germline-derived CDR1 and CDR2 are MNHNS and SASEGT. The CDR3 DNA reads TGTGCCAGCACCAACGCATGGGGCAACGTCCTGACTTTC. Its translation: CASTNAWGNVLTF.

The V gene is TRBV5-1, the J gene TRBJ2-1; D may be TRBD2 (6 bases). The ends were cut back, 3 bases at V and 6 bases at J, with 13 bases in the middle. CDR1 SGHRS and CDR2 YFSETQ come from the germline V gene. The CDR3 sequence is 14 residues long. The DNA for the CDR3 is TGCGCCAGCAGCTACATCCTTAGCGGCAATGAGCAGTTCTTC. Its translation: CASSYILSGNEQFF. Based on the CDR3 plus reference TRBV5-1 and TRBJ2-1, the full variable domain is KAGVTQTPRYLIKTRGQQVTLSCSPISGHRSVSWYQQTPGQGLQFLFEYFSETQRNKGNFPGRFSGRQFSNSRSEMNVSTLELGDSALYLCASSYILSGNEQFFGPGTRLTVL.

This clonotype was detected only a few times. V is TRBV20-1 and J is TRBJ1-4; tentative D call: TRBD1 (6 bases). CDR1 is DFQATT and CDR2 is SNEGSKA in the germline V gene (reference sequence). This CDR3 comprises 18 residues. V was trimmed by 2 bases and J by 2 bases, leaving 21 bases between them. The DNA of the CDR3 is TGCAGTGCTAGACCCCTGGGGGCCAGGGTACAGACTAATGAAAAACTGTTTTTT. Translating gives CSARPLGARVQTNEKLFF.

There are a few counts of this clonotype. A junction end diverges from the germline sequence, so it may reflect a read error. This rearrangement joins TRBV5-1 to TRBJ2-1; weak D call: TRBD1 (5 bases). Looked up from germline, CDR1 is SGHRS and CDR2 is YFSETQ. This CDR3 is 13 amino acids long. The CDR3 loop reads CASSFDATQGLLF. DNA for the CDR3: TGCGCCAGCAGCTTCGATGCAACCCAGGGCCTCCTCTTC.

This sequence joins TRBV20-1 and TRBJ1-3; D uncertain. Deletions cut 2 bases from V and 0 bases from J, with 5 bases between. In germline, CDR1 is DFQATT, CDR2 SNEGSKA (reference sequence). The CDR3 length is 13 residues. CDR3 amino acids: CSARPNSGNTIYF. The CDR3, as DNA: TGCAGTGCTAGACCCAACTCTGGAAACACCATATATTTT.

This clonotype was counted at least ten times. This sequence joins TRBV7-2 and TRBJ2-1; D unresolved. Germline assignment: CDR1 SGHTA and CDR2 FQGNSA. V lost 7 bases to trimming and J lost 3 bases, with 10 bases between them. The CDR3 covers 13 residues. CDR3 region: CASTIVSYNEQFF. As DNA, the CDR3 is TGTGCCAGCACCATTGTAAGCTACAATGAGCAGTTCTTC.

This clonotype was detected only a few times. The CDR3 nucleotides read TGTGCCAGCAGTTTACTCAGGGAGCGCCAAGAGACCCAGTACTTC. Its protein product is CASSLLRERQETQYF. J is TRBJ2-5 and V is TRBV28; perhaps D is TRBD1 or TRBD2 (5 bases each). V was shortened by 2 bases and J by 1 base, with 11 bases between the two germline ends. This CDR3 region has 15 residues. The germline V gene has CDR1 MDHEN and CDR2 SYDVKM. Filled out from reference TRBV28 and TRBJ2-5, the complete variable domain reads DVKVTQSSRYLVKRTGEKVFLECVQDMDHENMFWYRQDPGLGLRLIYFSYDVKMKEKGDIPEGYSVSREKKERFSLILESASTNQTSMYLCASSLLRERQETQYFGPGTRLLVL.

The gene calls are TRBV12-3 or TRBV12-4 and TRBJ1-6; 8 bases are a match to TRBD1. The trim removed 6 bases at V and 6 bases at J, leaving 7 bases unmatched. CDR3 length equals 15 residues. The CDR3 DNA follows: TGTGCCAGCAGAAAGCAGGGGGCCGTTAATTCACCCCTCCACTTT. Its translation is CASRKQGAVNSPLHF.

The chain links TRBV19 to TRBJ2-3; possible D gene TRBD1, 6 bases. The germline CDR1 and CDR2 sequences are LNHDA and SQIVND (reference sequence). This CDR3 is 14 amino acids long. Trimming removed 8 bases from V and 2 bases from J, with 14 bases in between. The CDR3 bases are TGTGCCAGTCAAACCACAGGGAACACAGATACGCAGTATTTT. Protein: CASQTTGNTDTQYF.

This clonotype has more than one count but fewer than ten. The chain recombines TRBV7-3 with TRBJ2-5; no clear D. The CDR3 is made up of 14 amino acids. The V end lost 0 bases, the J end lost 5 bases, and 10 bases lay between the germline ends. Per germline, CDR1 SGHTA and CDR2 FQGTGA. The CDR3, as DNA: TGTGCCAGCAGCTTAACGTCCGCGACGGAGACCCAGTACTTC. Its protein is CASSLTSATETQYF.

CDR3 DNA: TGTGCCGGCACCGGGACAGGGGTGGGGAACACTGAAGCTTTCTTT. As protein: CAGTGTGVGNTEAFF. The chain has TRBV6-1 and TRBJ1-1, with 10 bases lining up with TRBD1. The CDR3 covers 15 residues. Germline V gene data show CDR1 as MNHNS and CDR2 as SASEGT. With V trimmed by 11 bases and J by 1 base, 10 bases remained unmatched.